This T cell receptor beta chain was found in a study of blood T cell repertoires in COVID-19 (dated by TCRdb to 2018 to 2020). Background for the entire study: The collaborator samples originated in the United States, Italy and Spain and spanned the acute and convalescent phases of COVID-19. The prospective study material was composed of cDNA or gDNA derived from T cells, B-cell-depleted T cells, or PBMCs. Subjects who had been exposed to COVID-19, were actively infected with it, or had recovered from it provided the deeply sampled blood TCRbeta repertoires that made up the dataset. The repertoires were made available in a free public database intended to serve as a resource for research on the immune response to SARS-CoV-2. Samples came from the ongoing ImmuneRACE study (first 160 participants) plus 1,254 subjects from 6 global collaborators. Sample metadata almost always included a de-identified subject ID, COVID-19 status, age in years and sex. HLA class I and class II types, where available, came from metadata supplied by the sample provider rather than from assay-based typing.

Comment on this clone: No cognate antigen has been identified for it. No base-level quality is on record; no much larger clone is a single base apart.

CDR1 and CDR2, per the germline V gene, are ENHRY and SYGVKD. The CDR3 runs 14 residues from the cysteine to the phenylalanine. CDR3 DNA only is kept here, 42 bases in frame from base 1. V is pared back by 8 bases and J by 2 bases, with 15 bases lying between the germline termini. TCRbeta CDR3 regions were amplified from genomic DNA using the immunoSEQ Assay, a bias-controlled multiplex PCR. The authors processed their data as follows. The number of nucleated cells in each sample was estimated from the amplification of reference gene primers within the assay. To quantify the absolute abundance of each unique TCRbeta CDR3 rearrangement, sequence reads were collapsed and filtered. Productive Simpson clonality was computed per sample as the square root of Simpson's diversity index over productive rearrangements. TCRdb stores this immuneACCESS table with in-frame sequences only. Part of the clones is absent; in the studies checked, under half of the shortfall reflects unresolved V genes, and no reason is known for the rest. The V and J calls and the clone size are those of that table, but D and trimming were determined from the DNA. Recorded for this sample are 370,000 or so clones; about 89% of them occurred a single time. Together, the top ten hold roughly 1.4% of the sample.

Participants in the prospective study were enrolled through a virtual design, were aged roughly 18 to 100 years, and lived in 24 United States geographic areas. Cohort assignment in the prospective study relied on participant-reported clinical history from a screening survey and a study questionnaire. For ImmuneRACE Cohort 3, a participant was defined as recovered based on two consecutive negative NP/OP PCR tests, clearance by a healthcare professional, or resolution of symptoms. In the prospective study, mobile phlebotomists collected whole blood, serum and a nasopharyngeal or oropharyngeal swab from each participant. Participants in the prospective study had the option to provide additional blood draws and questionnaires over a roughly 2-month period. Blood samples from the prospective study were shipped frozen or at room temperature prior to DNA extraction. Results the study describes overall, beyond this receptor: Clinical and demographic metadata were provided uncurated, with the amount varying by source and participant.

The material sequenced was PBMCs or T cells enriched from blood (not recorded which). The origin of this receptor is a man aged 30 to 39 who had recovered from COVID-19. The sequence links TRBV10-3 to TRBJ2-5, and TRBD2 may be the D gene, going by 5 matching bases. Here is the DNA: TGTGCCATCTCATCCTCCCGGGATCAAGAGACCCAGTACTTC. Its protein is CAISSSRDQETQYF.